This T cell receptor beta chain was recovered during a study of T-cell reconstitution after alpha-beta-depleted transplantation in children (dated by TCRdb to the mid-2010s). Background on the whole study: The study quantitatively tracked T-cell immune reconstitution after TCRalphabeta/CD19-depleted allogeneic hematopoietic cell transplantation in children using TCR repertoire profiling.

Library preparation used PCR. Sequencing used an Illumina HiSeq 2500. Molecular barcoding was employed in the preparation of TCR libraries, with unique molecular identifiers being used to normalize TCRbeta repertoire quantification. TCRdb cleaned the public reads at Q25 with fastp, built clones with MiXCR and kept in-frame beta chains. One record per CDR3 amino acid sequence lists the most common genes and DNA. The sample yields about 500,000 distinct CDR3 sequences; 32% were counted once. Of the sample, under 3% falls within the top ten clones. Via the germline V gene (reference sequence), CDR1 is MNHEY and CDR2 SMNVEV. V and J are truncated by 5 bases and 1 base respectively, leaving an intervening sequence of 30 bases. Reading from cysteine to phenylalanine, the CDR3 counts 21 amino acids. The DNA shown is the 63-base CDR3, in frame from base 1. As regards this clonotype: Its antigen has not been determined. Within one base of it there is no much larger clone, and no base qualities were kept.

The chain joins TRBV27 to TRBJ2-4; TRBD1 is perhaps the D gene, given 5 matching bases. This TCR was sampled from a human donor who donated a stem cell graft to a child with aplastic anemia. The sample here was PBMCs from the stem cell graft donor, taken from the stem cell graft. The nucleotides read TGTGCCAGCAGTGCCCGACAAAGGGGCCCAGGTGGTCGGTCCGCCAAAAACATTCAGTACTTC. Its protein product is CASSARQRGPGGRSAKNIQYF.